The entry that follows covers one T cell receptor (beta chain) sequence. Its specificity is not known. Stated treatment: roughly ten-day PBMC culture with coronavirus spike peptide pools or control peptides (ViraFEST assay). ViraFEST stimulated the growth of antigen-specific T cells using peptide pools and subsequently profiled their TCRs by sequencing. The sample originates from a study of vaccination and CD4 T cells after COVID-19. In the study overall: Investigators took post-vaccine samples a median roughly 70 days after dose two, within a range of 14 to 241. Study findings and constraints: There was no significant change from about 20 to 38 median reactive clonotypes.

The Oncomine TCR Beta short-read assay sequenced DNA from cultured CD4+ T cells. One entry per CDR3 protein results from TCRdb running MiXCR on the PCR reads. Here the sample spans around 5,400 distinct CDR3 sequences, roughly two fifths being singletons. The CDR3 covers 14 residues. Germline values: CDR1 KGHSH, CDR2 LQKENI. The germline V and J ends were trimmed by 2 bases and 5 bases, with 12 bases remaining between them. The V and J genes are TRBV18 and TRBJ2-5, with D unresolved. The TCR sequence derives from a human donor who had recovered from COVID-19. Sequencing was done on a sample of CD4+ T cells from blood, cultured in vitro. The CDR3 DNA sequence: TGTGCCAGCTCACCAGCGGTTCCGAGGGAGACCCAGTACTTC. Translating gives CASSPAVPRETQYF. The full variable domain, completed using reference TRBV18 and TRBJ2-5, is NAGVMQNPRHLVRRRGQEARLRCSPMKGHSHVYWYRQLPEEGLKFMVYLQKENIIDESGMPKERFSAEFPKEGPSILRIQQVVRGDSAAYFCASSPAVPRETQYFGPGTRLLVL.